Below, 24 T cell receptor beta chains from the same sample are listed, as sequenced in a study of T cells in Graves' hyperthyroidism and ophthalmopathy. Template material for amplifying TCR beta CDR3 regions consisted of RNA transcripts. RT-PCR in the first round (using the HTBI primer set) targeted the TCR CDR3. TCRdb reprocessed the multiplex PCR reads via MiXCR and lists one record per CDR3 protein. The sample lists under 400,000 distinct CDR3 sequences; roughly 18% were seen once. Sequencing was carried out using blood. These TCRs come from a woman aged 45-65 years with Graves' hyperthyroidism.

This clonotype appeared a few times. The CDR3 region has the DNA TGTGCCAGCAGTTTCGAGACAGGGGTGGGAAACACCATATATTTT. Its protein product is CASSFETGVGNTIYF. The chain uses TRBV6-1 and TRBJ1-3; 8 bases agree with TRBD1. In germline, CDR1 is MNHNS, CDR2 SASEGT. V lost 5 bases to trimming and J lost 4 bases; unmatched junction nucleotides: 7. The CDR3 totals 15 residues.

This clonotype was recorded at least ten times. This sequence joins TRBV5-1 and TRBJ1-1; 7 bases map to TRBD1. Unmatched junction bases numbered 5, after V lost 0 bases and J lost 0 bases. The germline gives CDR1 SGHRS, CDR2 YFSETQ. This CDR3 is built from 16 residues. This chain's CDR3 is CASSLGWDRVNTEAFF. Here the CDR3 DNA reads TGCGCCAGCAGCTTGGGATGGGACAGAGTGAACACTGAAGCTTTCTTT. The full variable domain, its missing parts supplied by reference TRBV5-1 and TRBJ1-1, is KAGVTQTPRYLIKTRGQQVTLSCSPISGHRSVSWYQQTPGQGLQFLFEYFSETQRNKGNFPGRFSGRQFSNSRSEMNVSTLELGDSALYLCASSLGWDRVNTEAFFGQGTRLTVV.

This clonotype turned up a few times. The J gene is TRBJ2-3, the V gene TRBV25-1; D is undetermined. Trimming removed 5 bases from V and 0 bases from J, with 9 bases in between. Per germline, CDR1 MGHDK and CDR2 SYGVNS. The CDR3 contains 14 residues. CDR3 DNA sequence: TGTGCCAGCAGTAGGGCAGAGAGCACAGATACGCAGTATTTT. It yields the protein CASSRAESTDTQYF.

This clonotype has more than one count but fewer than ten. The rearrangement links TRBV5-6 to TRBJ2-7; TRBD1 matches at 7 bases. V trimming: 3 bases; J trimming: 5 bases; junction bases outside the gene matches: 5. The CDR3 spans 13 residues. Germline V gives CDR1 SGHDT, CDR2 YYEEEE. The CDR3 region is CASSYDRVDEQYV. CDR3 DNA sequence: TGTGCCAGCAGCTATGACAGGGTCGACGAGCAGTACGTC.

At least ten counts were recorded for this clonotype. CDR3 region: CSVEVVETQYF. CDR3 DNA: TGCAGCGTTGAAGTGGTGGAGACCCAGTACTTC. This sequence joins TRBV29-1 and TRBJ2-5; D remains unclear. CDR3 length equals 11 residues. Germline V lookup: CDR1 SQVTM, CDR2 ANQGSEA. Deletions cut 1 base from V and 5 bases from J, with 5 bases between. The variable domain in full, with the rest retrieved from reference TRBV29-1 and TRBJ2-5, is SAVISQKPSRDICQRGTSLTIQCQVDSQVTMMFWYRQQPGQSLTLIATANQGSEATYESGFVIDKFPISRPNLTFSTLTVSNMSPEDSSIYLCSVEVVETQYFGPGTRLLVL.

This clonotype was seen only a few times. The V and J genes are TRBV29-1 and TRBJ2-1, with D possibly called TRBD1 or TRBD2 (5 bases each). Germline CDR1 is SQVTM and CDR2 is ANQGSEA. Trimming shortened V by 7 bases and J by 0 bases, and 16 bases separated the two germline ends. The CDR3 consists of 15 residues. CDR3 region: CSALGPSSSYNEQFF. CDR3 DNA: TGCAGCGCCCTGGGACCGTCGAGCTCCTACAATGAGCAGTTCTTC.

The chain recombines TRBV2 with TRBJ1-5; weak D call: TRBD1 (5 bases). This CDR3 comprises 12 residues. The V end lost 4 bases, the J end lost 5 bases, and 6 bases lay between the germline ends. Germline loops: CDR1 SNHLY, CDR2 FYNNEI. The CDR3 loop is CASSGDDQPQHF. The CDR3 DNA sequence: TGTGCCAGCAGTGGGGACGATCAGCCCCAGCATTTT.

This clonotype appeared many times. The genes are TRBV3-1 and TRBJ2-5; D ambiguous. Germline V gene data show CDR1 as LGHDT and CDR2 as YNNKEL (reference sequence). There are 18 residues in the CDR3. V dropped 0 bases and J dropped 2 bases, with 19 bases sitting between them. CDR3 DNA sequence: TGTGCCAGCAGCCAAGATATGGGCTGGGAACGGCTACAAGAGACCCAGTACTTC. It encodes CASSQDMGWERLQETQYF.

The chain carries TRBV18 and TRBJ2-7, with TRBD2 as a possible D gene (5 bases). The ends were cut back, 2 bases at V and 5 bases at J, with 16 bases in the middle. The CDR3 loop spans 15 amino acids. Germline loops: CDR1 KGHSH, CDR2 LQKENI. CDR3 sequence: CASSPSVEAGNEQYF. CDR3 nucleotides: TGTGCCAGCTCACCATCCGTTGAGGCGGGCAACGAGCAGTACTTC.

The chain recombines TRBV5-1 with TRBJ2-3; D is possibly TRBD1 (6 bases). Per the germline V gene, CDR1 is SGHRS and CDR2 is YFSETQ. V was cut by 4 bases and J by 2 bases, with 11 bases left in between. The CDR3 loop spans 14 amino acids. DNA for the CDR3: TGCGCCAGCAGCCAAGGGACAACCACAGATACGCAGTATTTT. Encoded protein: CASSQGTTTDTQYF.

This chain uses TRBV4-1 with TRBJ1-1, with D possibly TRBD1 on 5 matching bases. The CDR3 totals 17 residues. Germline V gene sequence: CDR1 MGHRA, CDR2 YSYEKL. V shed 4 bases and J shed 3 bases, with 21 bases lying between them. This CDR3 is CASSPAGTGRADTEAFF. The CDR3 bases are TGCGCCAGCAGCCCAGCCGGGACGGGCCGCGCGGACACTGAAGCTTTCTTT.

The rearrangement joins TRBV13 to TRBJ2-3; maybe TRBD2 (5 bases). Trimming left V 5 bases short and J 4 bases short, with 10 bases between. Germline assignment: CDR1 PRHDT and CDR2 FYEKMQ (reference sequence). CDR3 size: 13 residues. The CDR3 loop is CASSLPGSDTQYF. CDR3 DNA: TGTGCCAGCAGCCTGCCGGGGTCAGATACGCAGTATTTT.

This clonotype was counted between two and nine times. This rearrangement joins TRBV4-1 to TRBJ2-5, with D perhaps assigned TRBD1 or TRBD2 (6 bases each). Germline V gives CDR1 MGHRA, CDR2 YSYEKL. This CDR3 is built from 16 residues. The germline V and J ends were trimmed by 2 bases and 5 bases, with 18 bases remaining between them. The CDR3 region has the DNA TGCGCCAGCAGCCAAAGAGGGGGGCCCCCCCCGGAGACCCAGTACTTC. This codes for CASSQRGGPPPETQYF.

This clonotype was picked up many times. The V and J genes are TRBV28 and TRBJ2-2; no firm D call. Trimming removed 7 bases from V and 3 bases from J, with 15 bases in between. CDR1 is MDHEN and CDR2 is SYDVKM in the germline V gene. This CDR3 has 15 amino acids. In DNA form, the CDR3 reads TGTGCCAGCACCAGGTCGGCTGCACACACCGGGGAGCTGTTTTTT. Protein sequence: CASTRSAAHTGELFF.

This rearrangement joins TRBV7-9 to TRBJ2-7, with no clear D. V was pared by 6 bases and J by 0 bases, with 9 bases between. This CDR3 has 13 residues. Per the germline V gene, CDR1 is SEHNR and CDR2 is FQNEAQ (reference sequence). CDR3 DNA: TGTGCCAGCAGTTCCAGGAGCTCCTACGAGCAGTACGTC. Amino acid sequence: CASSSRSSYEQYV.

The chain has TRBV11-2 and TRBJ2-1; D might be TRBD2 (6 bases). Per germline, CDR1 SGHAT and CDR2 FQNNGV. With 1 base removed from V and 8 bases from J, the gap between germline ends came to 9 bases. The CDR3 spans 13 residues. CDR3 DNA sequence: TGTGCCAGCAGCTTAGCGGGAGTACATGAGCAGTTCTTC. Translated: CASSLAGVHEQFF.

This chain uses TRBV6-4 with TRBJ2-7; no clear D gene. Trimming took off 2 bases at V and 4 bases at J, with 3 bases between the two ends. Looked up from germline, CDR1 is MRHNA and CDR2 is SNTAGT. CDR3 length equals 11 residues. DNA for the CDR3: TGTGCCAGCAGTGACGGATACGAGCAGTACTTC. It translates to CASSDGYEQYF.

The CDR3 protein is CASSQGPVVGETQYF. CDR3 DNA: TGCGCCAGCAGCCAAGGTCCGGTGGTCGGAGAGACCCAGTACTTC. The rearrangement uses TRBV4-3 and TRBJ2-5, with D unclear. Germline-derived CDR1 and CDR2 are LGHNA and YSLEER. This CDR3 is built from 15 residues. V lost 1 base and J lost 4, with 13 bases in between.

This clonotype has ten or more counts. V and J are TRBV27 and TRBJ2-5; possibly TRBD2 for D (6 bases). With 5 bases removed from V and 10 bases from J, the gap between germline ends came to 20 bases. CDR3 length equals 14 residues. Germline CDR1 reads MNHEY; CDR2 reads SMNVEV (reference sequence). The CDR3 is CASSPTGGLRVQYF. The CDR3 bases are TGTGCCAGCAGTCCCACTGGGGGACTTCGGGTCCAGTACTTC.

This clonotype was seen repeatedly, ten times or more. As DNA, the CDR3 is TGTGCCAGCAGCTTAACCTTGAACACTGAAGCTTTCTTT. It yields the protein CASSLTLNTEAFF. The chain has TRBV5-6 and TRBJ1-1; D ambiguous. The V end lost 2 bases, the J end lost 0 bases, and 5 bases lay between the germline ends. The CDR3 extends over 13 amino acids. Per germline, CDR1 SGHDT and CDR2 YYEEEE.

This clonotype was seen repeatedly, ten times or more. The J gene is TRBJ2-1, the V gene TRBV2, with unresolved D. V dropped 4 bases and J dropped 1 base, with 8 bases sitting between them. This CDR3 spans 14 amino acids. From germline, CDR1 is SNHLY and CDR2 FYNNEI. CDR3 protein: CASSGSISYNEQFF. CDR3 bases: TGTGCCAGCAGTGGATCGATATCCTACAATGAGCAGTTCTTC.

This clonotype has ten or more counts. V usage is TRBV20-1 and J usage is TRBJ2-1; 9 nucleotides line up with TRBD2. This CDR3 is built from 14 residues. J lost 8 bases, V lost 5 bases, and 10 bases had no gene match. Germline V gene lookup returns CDR1 DFQATT and CDR2 SNEGSKA (reference sequence). DNA of the CDR3: TGCAGTGCTTATCCGGGACTAGCTAGGGATGAGCAGTTCTTC. This translates into CSAYPGLARDEQFF.

The sample holds many counts of this clonotype. This rearrangement joins TRBV5-1 to TRBJ2-1, with D hard to call. The CDR3 covers 15 residues. Germline V gene sequence: CDR1 SGHRS, CDR2 YFSETQ. Deletions cut 4 bases from V and 2 bases from J, with 13 bases between. CDR3 residues: CASSPDSTPYNEQFF. The CDR3 nucleotides read TGCGCCAGCAGCCCTGACTCGACGCCCTACAATGAGCAGTTCTTC.

At least ten counts were recorded for this clonotype. V usage is TRBV18 and J usage is TRBJ2-5; D gene unclear. Deletions cut 2 bases from V and 1 base from J, with 11 bases between. CDR1 and CDR2 from the germline V gene are KGHSH and LQKENI. The CDR3 is 15 amino acids. As DNA, the CDR3 is TGTGCCAGCTCACCAAGCTCGATTAGCCAAGAGACCCAGTACTTC. Translated, it gives CASSPSSISQETQYF.